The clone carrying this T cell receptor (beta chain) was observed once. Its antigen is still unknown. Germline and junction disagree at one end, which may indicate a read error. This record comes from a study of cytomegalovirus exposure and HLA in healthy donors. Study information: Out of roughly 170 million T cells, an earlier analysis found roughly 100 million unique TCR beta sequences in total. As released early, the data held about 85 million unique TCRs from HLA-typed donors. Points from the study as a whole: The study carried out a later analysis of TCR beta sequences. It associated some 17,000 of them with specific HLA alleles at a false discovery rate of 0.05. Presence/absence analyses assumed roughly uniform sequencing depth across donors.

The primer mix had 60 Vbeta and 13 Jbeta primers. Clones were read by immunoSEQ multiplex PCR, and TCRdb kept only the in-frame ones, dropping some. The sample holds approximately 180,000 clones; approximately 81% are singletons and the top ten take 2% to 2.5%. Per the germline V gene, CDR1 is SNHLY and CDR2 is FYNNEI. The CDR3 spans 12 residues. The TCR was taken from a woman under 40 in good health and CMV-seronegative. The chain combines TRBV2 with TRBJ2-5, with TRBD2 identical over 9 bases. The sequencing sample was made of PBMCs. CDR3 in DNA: TGTGCCAGCAGTGGGGGACTAGCCGATGGAAACTTC. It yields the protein CASSGGLADGNF.